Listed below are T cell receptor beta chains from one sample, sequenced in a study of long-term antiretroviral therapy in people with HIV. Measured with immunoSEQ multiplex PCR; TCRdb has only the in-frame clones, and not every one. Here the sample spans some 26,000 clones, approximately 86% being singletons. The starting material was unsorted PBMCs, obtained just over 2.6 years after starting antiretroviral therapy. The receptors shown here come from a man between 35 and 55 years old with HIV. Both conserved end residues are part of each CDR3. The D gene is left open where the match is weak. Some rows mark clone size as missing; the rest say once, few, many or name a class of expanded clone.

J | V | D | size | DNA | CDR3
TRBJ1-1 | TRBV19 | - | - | TGTGCCAGTAGTATTGGTCCCGGTCTTGAGGGCACTGAAGCTTTCTTT | CASSIGPGLEGTEAFF
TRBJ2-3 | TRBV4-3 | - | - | TGCGCCAGCAGCACAAGCTCGGGAGTTAGCACAGATACGCAGTATTTT | CASSTSSGVSTDTQYF
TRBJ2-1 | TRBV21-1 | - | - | TGTGCCAGCAGCACCACCCCGGGGCGAAGCTCCTACAATGAGCAGTTCTTC | CASSTTPGRSSYNEQFF
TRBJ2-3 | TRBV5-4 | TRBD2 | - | TGTGCCAGCAGCCCCAGCGGGGGGGCAGATACGCAGTATTTT | CASSPSGGADTQYF
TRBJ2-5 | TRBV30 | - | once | TGTGCCTGGAGTATAAAAGAGACCCAGTACTTC | CAWSIKETQYF
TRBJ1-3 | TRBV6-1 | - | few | TGTGCCAGCAGTGAATGGGGGAACACCATATATTTT | CASSEWGNTIYF
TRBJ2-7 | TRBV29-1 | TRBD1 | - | TGCAGCGTTGGCGGGGGACAGGGCTCCTACGAGCAGTACTTC | CSVGGGQGSYEQYF
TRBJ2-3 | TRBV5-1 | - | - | TGCGCCAGCAGCTCGTTCCCAAGCGGTACAGATACGCAGTATTTT | CASSSFPSGTDTQYF
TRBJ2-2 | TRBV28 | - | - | TGTGCCAGCAGCCGCGGGACGGGCGTCACCGGGGAGCTGTTTTTT | CASSRGTGVTGELFF
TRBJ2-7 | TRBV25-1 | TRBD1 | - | TGTGCCAGCAGTGAACTACGGACAGGGGACTACGAGCAGTACTTC | CASSELRTGDYEQYF
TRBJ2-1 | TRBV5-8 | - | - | TGTGCCAGCAGCTTGGGAGGAGGGGAAGGATCCTACAATGAGCAGTTCTTC | CASSLGGGEGSYNEQFF
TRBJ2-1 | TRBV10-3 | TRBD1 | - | TGTGCCACCGCCCGACCGACAGGGCCCAATGAGCAGTTCTTC | CATARPTGPNEQFF
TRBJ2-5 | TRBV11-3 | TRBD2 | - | TGTGCCAGCAGTTCCGGGACTAACGACCAAGAGACCCAGTACTTC | CASSSGTNDQETQYF
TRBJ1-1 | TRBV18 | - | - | TGTGCCAGCTCAGGGTCGGGGACGAACACTGAAGCTTTCTTT | CASSGSGTNTEAFF
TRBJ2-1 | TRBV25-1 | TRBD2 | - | TGTGCCAGCAGCCCTGAGGGTAGCGGGGGGGCCTCCTACAATGAGCAGTTCTTC | CASSPEGSGGASYNEQFF
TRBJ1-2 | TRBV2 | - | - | TGTGCCAGCAGGACAGGCTATGGCTACACCTTC | CASRTGYGYTF
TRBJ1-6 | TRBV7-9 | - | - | TGTGCCAGCAGCTTAGAACAGGGCTCCCTCCACTTT | CASSLEQGSLHF
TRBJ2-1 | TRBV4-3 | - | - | TGCGCCAGCAGCCAAGGCACGCCGAGCTCCTACAATGAGCAGTTCTTC | CASSQGTPSSYNEQFF
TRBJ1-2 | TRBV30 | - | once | TGTGCCTGGAGTGTGTCTGGGCAGGGAAGAGGGGTGAGGGGCTACACCTTC | CAWSVSGQGRGVRGYTF
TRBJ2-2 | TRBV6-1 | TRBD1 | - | TGTGCCAGCAGTGATCGACTCCGGGACAGGGGGCTTCAGGGCGGGGAGCTGTTTTTT | CASSDRLRDRGLQGGELFF
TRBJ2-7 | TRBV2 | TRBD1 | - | TGTGCCAGTCACGGTGGACAGGGGGGTCACGAGCAGTACTTC | CASHGGQGGHEQYF
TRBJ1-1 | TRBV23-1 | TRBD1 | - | TGCGCCAGCAGAAGGACAGGGGCTGGTAGGAACACTGAAGCTTTCTTT | CASRRTGAGRNTEAFF
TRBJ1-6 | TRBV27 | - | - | TGTGCCAGCAGTTTATCGAGGACGGTTTATAATTCACCCCTCCACTTT | CASSLSRTVYNSPLHF
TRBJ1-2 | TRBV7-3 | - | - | TGTGCCAGCAGCTTACGGGGATCCAACTATGGCTACACCTTC | CASSLRGSNYGYTF
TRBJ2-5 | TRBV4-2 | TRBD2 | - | TGTGCCAGCAGCCCGTCGGCGGGAGGGGTGGAGACCCAGTACTTC | CASSPSAGGVETQYF
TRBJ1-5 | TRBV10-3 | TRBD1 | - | TGTGCCATCGGTACAGGGGATAGCAATCAGCCCCAGCATTTT | CAIGTGDSNQPQHF
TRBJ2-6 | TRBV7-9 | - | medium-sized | TGTGCCAGCAGCTCCCTCTACAGGGCAGTAGTCTCTGGGGCCAACGTCCTGACTTTC | CASSSLYRAVVSGANVLTF
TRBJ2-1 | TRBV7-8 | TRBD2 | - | TGTGCCAGCAGCTCACCGGGACTAGCGGGTACTCAGTTCTTC | CASSSPGLAGTQFF
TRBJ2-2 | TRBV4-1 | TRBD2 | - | TGCGCCAGCAGCCTTCGACTAGCGGGGGGGATCGGGGAGCTGTTTTTT | CASSLRLAGGIGELFF
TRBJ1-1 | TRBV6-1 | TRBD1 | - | TGTGCCAGCAGTGAACGACAGGGAGCGGGCACTGAAGCTTTCTTT | CASSERQGAGTEAFF
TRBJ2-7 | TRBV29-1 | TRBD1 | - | TGCAGCGTCCGCATCGGTGGGGCAGGGGGCAGGGGTCGCGCGGGCTACGAGCAGTACTTC | CSVRIGGAGGRGRAGYEQYF
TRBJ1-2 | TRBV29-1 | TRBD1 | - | TGCAGCGCGGGAGGGGAGACAGGGTTAGGCTACACCTTC | CSAGGETGLGYTF
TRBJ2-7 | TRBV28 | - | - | TGTGCCAGCAGTGGGGGCTACGAGCAGTACTTC | CASSGGYEQYF
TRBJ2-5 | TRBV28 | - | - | TGTGCCAGCAGTTTAAGGTTGACCCAGTACTTC | CASSLRLTQYF
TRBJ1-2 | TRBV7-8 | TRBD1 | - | TGTGCCAGCAGCTTTGACCCCACCGGGACAGGGGGCTATGGCTACACCTTC | CASSFDPTGTGGYGYTF
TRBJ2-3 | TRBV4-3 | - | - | TGCGCCAGCAGCCAAGGACCAACAGATACGCAGTATTTT | CASSQGPTDTQYF
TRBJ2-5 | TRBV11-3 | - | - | TGTGCCAGCAGCTTAGCCGGTGAGACCCAGTACTTC | CASSLAGETQYF
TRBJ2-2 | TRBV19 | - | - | TGTGCCAGTACGAAGGGGAACTCCAACACCGGGGAGCTGTTTTTT | CASTKGNSNTGELFF
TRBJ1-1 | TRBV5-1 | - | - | TGCGCCAGCAGCGACGGGAGGCGAGGGTACACTGAAGCTTTCTTT | CASSDGRRGYTEAFF
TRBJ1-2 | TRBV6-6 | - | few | TGTGCCAGCAGCTCTGTGGGGGGGTCCTATGGCTACACCTTC | CASSSVGGSYGYTF
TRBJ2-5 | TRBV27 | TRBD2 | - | TGTGCCAGCAGTCACTATAGCGGGAGGGGAGAGACCCAGTACTTC | CASSHYSGRGETQYF
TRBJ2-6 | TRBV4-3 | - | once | TGCGCCAGCAGCCAACCGGCTGATGGGGCCGGGGCCAACGTCCTGACTTTC | CASSQPADGAGANVLTF
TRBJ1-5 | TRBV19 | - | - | TGTGCCAGTAGTATAGATGGGATGCTTAGGGGCAATCAGCCCCAGCATTTT | CASSIDGMLRGNQPQHF
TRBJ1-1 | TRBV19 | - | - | TGTGCCAGTGATCCAGGGGTTAGGACTGAAGCTTTCTTT | CASDPGVRTEAFF
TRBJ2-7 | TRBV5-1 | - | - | TGCGCCAGCACCCCCCCCCGCGTGGGCAGGGTTTCCTACGAGCAGTACTTC | CASTPPRVGRVSYEQYF
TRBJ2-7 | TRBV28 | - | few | TGTGCCAGCAGTTTAACTTCCTTGGGCGTCTACGAGCAGTACTTC | CASSLTSLGVYEQYF
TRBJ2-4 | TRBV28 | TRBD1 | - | TGTGCCAGCAGTAAACAGGGGGGCAAAAACATTCAGTACTTC | CASSKQGGKNIQYF
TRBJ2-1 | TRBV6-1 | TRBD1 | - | TGTGCCAGCAGTGTTACAGGGGAAGGATACAATGAGCAGTTCTTC | CASSVTGEGYNEQFF
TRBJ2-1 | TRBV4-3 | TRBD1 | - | TGCGCCAGCAGCCAGACAGGGGGGGCCTACAATGAGCAGTTCTTC | CASSQTGGAYNEQFF